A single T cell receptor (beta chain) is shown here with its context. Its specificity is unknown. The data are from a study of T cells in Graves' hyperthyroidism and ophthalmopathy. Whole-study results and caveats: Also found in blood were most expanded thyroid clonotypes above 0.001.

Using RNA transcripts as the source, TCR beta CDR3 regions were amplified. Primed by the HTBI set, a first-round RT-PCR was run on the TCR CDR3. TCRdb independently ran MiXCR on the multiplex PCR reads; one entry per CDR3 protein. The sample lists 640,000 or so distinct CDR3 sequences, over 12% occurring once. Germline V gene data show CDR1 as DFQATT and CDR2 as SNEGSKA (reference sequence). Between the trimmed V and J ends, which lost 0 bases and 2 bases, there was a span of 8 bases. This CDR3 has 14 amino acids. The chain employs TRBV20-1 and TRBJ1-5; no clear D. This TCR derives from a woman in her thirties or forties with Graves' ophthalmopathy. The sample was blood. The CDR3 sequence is CSAREGNGNQPQHF. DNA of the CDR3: TGCAGTGCTAGAGAAGGAAACGGCAATCAGCCCCAGCATTTT.